A selection of T cell receptor beta chains follows, all from one sample in a study of T-cell memory formation after mild COVID-19. TCRdb fed the 5' RACE reads into MiXCR, producing one record per CDR3 protein. This sample has 550,000 to 700,000 distinct CDR3 sequences; 15% to 20% occur once, and the top ten carry around 12%. The sequenced sample consisted of PBMCs or a T cell subset sorted from them (not recorded which). The source of these receptors is an adult woman who had mild COVID-19 (a few samples of this study predate the infection). Cell type and time point are not known. Both conserved end residues are part of each CDR3. The order of the fields is clone size, V gene, J gene, D gene, CDR3 protein, CDR3 DNA. A D gene is named only where the DNA matches it firmly. Clone size appears in some rows only: once, few, many, or a class for an expanded clone.

few,TRBV3-1,TRBJ2-1,TRBD2,CASSQDTSGSYEQFF,TGTGCCAGCAGCCAAGATACTAGCGGGAGCTATGAGCAGTTCTTC
many,TRBV29-1,TRBJ2-4,TRBD2,CSVVRLAVAKNIQYF,TGCAGCGTTGTCCGACTAGCGGTAGCCAAAAACATTCAGTACTTC
NA,TRBV4-1,TRBJ2-5,TRBD2,CASSRPRTSGETQYF,TGCGCCAGCAGCCGTCCCAGGACTAGCGGTGAGACCCAGTACTTC
few,TRBV9,TRBJ2-5,NA,CASSVDEGWEETQYF,TGTGCCAGCAGCGTAGATGAGGGTTGGGAAGAGACCCAGTACTTC
many,TRBV29-1,TRBJ2-7,TRBD1,CSVFPRRDSYEQYF,TGCAGCGTTTTCCCCCGCCGGGACAGTTACGAGCAGTACTTC
many,TRBV7-6,TRBJ2-7,TRBD2,CASSPTGGAYEQYF,TGTGCCAGCAGCCCCACTGGGGGGGCCTACGAGCAGTACTTC
NA,TRBV5-1,TRBJ2-2,NA,CASLRGATGELFF,TGCGCCAGCCTAAGGGGGGCCACCGGGGAGCTGTTTTTT
NA,TRBV4-2,TRBJ2-5,NA,CASSQDGPPETQYF,TGTGCCAGCAGCCAAGATGGCCCTCCCGAGACCCAGTACTTC
few,TRBV27,TRBJ2-1,TRBD2,CASSFGVAGGKNEQFF,TGTGCCAGCAGTTTTGGAGTAGCGGGGGGTAAAAATGAGCAGTTCTTC
NA,TRBV27,TRBJ1-1,NA,CASSLRGFGVENTEAFF,TGTGCCAGCAGTTTAAGGGGTTTCGGGGTGGAGAACACTGAAGCTTTCTTT
NA,TRBV24-1,TRBJ1-1,NA,CATSEGYGEAFF,TGTGCCACCAGTGAGGGGTACGGTGAAGCTTTCTTT
few,TRBV7-2,TRBJ1-5,NA,CASSLALVQPQHF,TGTGCCAGCAGCTTAGCCCTGGTTCAGCCCCAGCATTTT
few,TRBV20-1,TRBJ2-3,TRBD2,CSASGGAGDTQYF,TGCAGTGCTAGCGGGGGGGCAGGAGATACGCAGTATTTT
few,TRBV15,TRBJ2-3,NA,CATSRAKGAGTDTQYF,TGTGCCACCAGCAGAGCAAAAGGGGCCGGTACAGATACGCAGTATTTT
NA,TRBV18,TRBJ2-4,NA,CASSPTEGRIQYF,TGTGCCAGCTCACCCACAGAGGGACGGATTCAGTACTTC
few,TRBV29-1,TRBJ2-7,NA,CSVGKGTYEQYF,TGCAGCGTTGGGAAGGGGACCTACGAGCAGTACTTC
NA,TRBV6-2/TRBV6-3,TRBJ2-7,NA,CASSLPGTPTYEQYF,TGTGCCAGCAGTTTACCGGGGACACCGACCTACGAGCAGTACTTC
few,TRBV7-3,TRBJ2-7,NA,CASSSSLGGPSSYEQYF,TGTGCCAGCAGCTCATCGCTGGGGGGTCCTAGCTCCTACGAGCAGTACTTC
NA,TRBV29-1,TRBJ2-3,NA,CSVEDREAGAPDTQYF,TGCAGCGTTGAAGATCGAGAGGCGGGGGCCCCAGATACGCAGTATTTT
NA,TRBV7-2,TRBJ1-1,NA,CASSPRGHRGTEAFF,TGTGCCAGCAGCCCAAGGGGACACCGTGGCACTGAAGCTTTCTTT
NA,TRBV13,TRBJ2-3,NA,CASSLRGGPRDTDTQYF,TGTGCCAGCAGCTTAAGGGGGGGACCTCGGGACACAGATACGCAGTATTTT
NA,TRBV12-3/TRBV12-4,TRBJ1-2,NA,CASSTENYGYTF,TGTGCCAGCTCCACGGAAAACTATGGCTACACCTTC
many,TRBV5-6,TRBJ1-1,NA,CASSQLKMDSRLEAFF,TGTGCCAGCAGCCAACTCAAAATGGACAGCCGTTTAGAAGCTTTCTTT
few,TRBV14,TRBJ1-2,NA,CASSRNHRGANYGYTF,TGTGCCAGCAGCCGCAATCACAGAGGAGCTAACTATGGCTACACCTTC